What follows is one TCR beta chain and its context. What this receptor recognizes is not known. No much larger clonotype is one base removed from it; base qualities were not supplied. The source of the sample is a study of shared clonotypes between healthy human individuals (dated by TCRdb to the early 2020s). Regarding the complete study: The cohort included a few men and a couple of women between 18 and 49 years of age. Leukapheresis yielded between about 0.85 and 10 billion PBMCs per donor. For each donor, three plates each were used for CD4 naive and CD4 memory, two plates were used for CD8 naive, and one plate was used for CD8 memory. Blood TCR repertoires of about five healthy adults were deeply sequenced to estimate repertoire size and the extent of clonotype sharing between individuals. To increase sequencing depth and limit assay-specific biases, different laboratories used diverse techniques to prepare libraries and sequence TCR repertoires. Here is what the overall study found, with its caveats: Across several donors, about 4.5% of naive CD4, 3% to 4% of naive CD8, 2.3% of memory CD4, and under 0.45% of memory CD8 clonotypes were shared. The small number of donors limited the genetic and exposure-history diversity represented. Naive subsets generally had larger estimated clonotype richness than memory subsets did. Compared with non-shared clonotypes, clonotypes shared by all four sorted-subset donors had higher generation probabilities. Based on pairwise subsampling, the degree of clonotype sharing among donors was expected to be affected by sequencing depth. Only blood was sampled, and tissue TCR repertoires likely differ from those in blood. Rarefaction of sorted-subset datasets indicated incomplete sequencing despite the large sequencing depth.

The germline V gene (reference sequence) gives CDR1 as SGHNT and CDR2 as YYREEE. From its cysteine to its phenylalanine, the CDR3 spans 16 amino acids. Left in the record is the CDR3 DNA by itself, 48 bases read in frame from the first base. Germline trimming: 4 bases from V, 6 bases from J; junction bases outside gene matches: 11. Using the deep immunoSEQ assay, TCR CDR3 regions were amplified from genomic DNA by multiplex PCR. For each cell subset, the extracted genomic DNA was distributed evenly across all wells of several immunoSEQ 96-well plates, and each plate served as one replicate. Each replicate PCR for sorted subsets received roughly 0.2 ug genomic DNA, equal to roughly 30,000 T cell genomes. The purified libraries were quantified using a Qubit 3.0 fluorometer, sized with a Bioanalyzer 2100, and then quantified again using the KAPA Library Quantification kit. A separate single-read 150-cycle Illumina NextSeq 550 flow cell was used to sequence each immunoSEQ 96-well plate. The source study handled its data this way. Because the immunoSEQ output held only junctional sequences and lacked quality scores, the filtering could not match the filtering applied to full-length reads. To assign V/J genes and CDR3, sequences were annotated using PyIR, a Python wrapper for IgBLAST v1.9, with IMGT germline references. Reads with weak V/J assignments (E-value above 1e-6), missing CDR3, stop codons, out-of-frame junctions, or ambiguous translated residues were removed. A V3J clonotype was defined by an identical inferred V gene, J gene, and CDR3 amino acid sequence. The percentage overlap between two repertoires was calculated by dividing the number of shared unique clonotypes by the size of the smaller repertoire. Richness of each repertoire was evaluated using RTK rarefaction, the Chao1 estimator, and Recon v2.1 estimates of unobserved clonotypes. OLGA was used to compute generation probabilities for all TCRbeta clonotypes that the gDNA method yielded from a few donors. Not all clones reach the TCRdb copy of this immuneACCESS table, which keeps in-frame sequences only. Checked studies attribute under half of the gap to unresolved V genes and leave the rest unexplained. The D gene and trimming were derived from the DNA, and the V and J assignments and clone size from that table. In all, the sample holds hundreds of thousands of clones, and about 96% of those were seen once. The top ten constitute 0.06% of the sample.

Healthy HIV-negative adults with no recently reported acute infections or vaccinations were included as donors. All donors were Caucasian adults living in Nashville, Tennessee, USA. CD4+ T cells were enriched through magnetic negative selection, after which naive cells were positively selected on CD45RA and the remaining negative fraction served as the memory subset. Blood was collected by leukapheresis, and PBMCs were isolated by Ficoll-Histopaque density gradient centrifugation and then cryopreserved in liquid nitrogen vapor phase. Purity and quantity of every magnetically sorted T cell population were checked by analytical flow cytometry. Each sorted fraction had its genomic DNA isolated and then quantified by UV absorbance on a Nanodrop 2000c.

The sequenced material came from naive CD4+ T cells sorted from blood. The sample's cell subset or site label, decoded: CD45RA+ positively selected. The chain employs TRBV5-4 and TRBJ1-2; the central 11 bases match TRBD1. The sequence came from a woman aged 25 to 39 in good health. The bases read TGTGCCAGCAGCCCGGGACAGGGGGGCGGGTTTGATGGCTACACCTTC. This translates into CASSPGQGGGFDGYTF.